The 16 T cell receptor beta chains presented below share a single source sample, sequenced in a study of beta chain features in type 1 diabetes. As every portion of the isolated RNA was reverse transcribed, the sequencing read expressed TCRB transcripts. TCRdb's table, derived via immunoSEQ multiplex PCR, lists solely in-frame clones and lacks some. The profile shows roughly 240,000 clones, 68% of them singletons. Sample: naive CD4+ T cells from blood. Receptors originate from a man aged 30 to 45 in good health.

The gene calls are TRBV4-3 and TRBJ2-2; no reliable D call. Trimming cost V 1 base and J 2 bases, with 5 bases left between them. Germline V gene data show CDR1 as LGHNA and CDR2 as YSLEER. This CDR3 contains 14 residues. CDR3 DNA sequence: TGCGCCAGCAGCCAAGGTTTAAACACCGGGGAGCTGTTTTTT. As protein: CASSQGLNTGELFF.

This clone was counted a single time. This chain uses TRBV7-2 with TRBJ2-7; D gene ambiguous. The CDR3 loop spans 14 amino acids. Trimming pared 5 bases from V and 3 bases from J, leaving 14 bases between. Germline V gives CDR1 SGHTA, CDR2 FQGNSA. The CDR3 protein is CASSPTASIYEQYF. The CDR3 DNA is TGTGCCAGCAGCCCCACGGCGAGTATCTACGAGCAGTACTTC.

The chain has TRBV7-2 and TRBJ2-5, with 7 bases identical to TRBD1. The CDR3 is 15 residues long. J was trimmed by 1 base and V by 6 bases; bases with no gene match: 8. The germline V gene encodes CDR1 SGHTA and CDR2 FQGNSA. Here the CDR3 DNA reads TGTGCCAGCAGACGGAGACAGGGAAGCCAAGAGACCCAGTACTTC. It encodes CASRRRQGSQETQYF.

Only a few counts were recorded for this clone. The gene calls are TRBV29-1 and TRBJ2-3; no reliable D call. The CDR3 extends over 12 amino acids. Trimming stripped 5 bases from V and 2 bases from J, with 8 bases between. Germline loops: CDR1 SQVTM, CDR2 ANQGSEA. The DNA for the CDR3 is TGCAGCGTTCCCAACGTCACAGATACGCAGTATTTT. Translated, it gives CSVPNVTDTQYF.

In this sample, this clone turned up a few times. The genes are TRBV30 and TRBJ1-2; D is perhaps TRBD1 (6 bases). The CDR3 has 13 residues. The germline V and J ends were trimmed by 0 bases and 7 bases, with 12 bases remaining between them. Germline V gene lookup returns CDR1 GTSNPN and CDR2 SVGIG (reference sequence). CDR3 bases: TGTGCCTGGAGTGTAAGAACAGGGAGTGGCTACACCTTC. This translates into CAWSVRTGSGYTF.

The chain is built from TRBV30 and TRBJ2-3, with unresolved D. The CDR3 contains 12 residues. V gave up 5 bases and J gave up 4 bases, with 10 bases separating them. Germline V lookup: CDR1 GTSNPN, CDR2 SVGIG (reference sequence). The CDR3: CAWSAMADTQYF. In nucleotides, the CDR3 is TGTGCCTGGTCAGCGATGGCAGATACGCAGTATTTT. The whole variable domain, filled in from reference TRBV30 and TRBJ2-3, reads SQTIHQWPATLVQPVGSPLSLECTVEGTSNPNLYWYRQAAGRGLQLLFYSVGIGQISSEVPQNLSASRPQDRQFILSSKKLLLSDSGFYLCAWSAMADTQYFGPGTRLTVL.

The chain recombines TRBV5-1 with TRBJ2-1; a weak D match, TRBD1 (6 bases). The CDR3 length is 13 residues. CDR1 SGHRS and CDR2 YFSETQ come from the germline V gene. V lost 1 base and J 8 bases, leaving 10 bases between the germline ends. The CDR3, as DNA: TGCGCCAGCAGCTTGACTAAGGGGGATGAGCAGTTCTTC. Translation gives CASSLTKGDEQFF.

There are a few counts of this clone. Other DNA sequences of this sample code for an identical CDR3. This chain connects TRBV29-1 to TRBJ2-3, with D unresolved. The germline V gene encodes CDR1 SQVTM and CDR2 ANQGSEA. V lost 1 base and J lost 0, with 5 bases in between. The CDR3 sequence is 13 residues long. CDR3 DNA: TGCAGCGTTGAAGTGGGTAGCACAGATACGCAGTATTTT. As protein: CSVEVGSTDTQYF.

The chain combines TRBV29-1 with TRBJ1-1; D call uncertain. Trimming left V 0 bases short and J 1 base short, with 12 bases between. This CDR3 is built from 15 residues. Germline V gene data show CDR1 as SQVTM and CDR2 as ANQGSEA. CDR3 region: CSVEDHNRRNTEAFF. The CDR3 DNA follows: TGCAGCGTTGAAGACCATAATCGGAGGAACACTGAAGCTTTCTTT.

The CDR3 here is CASSYSIGVLTDTQYF. The CDR3 DNA follows: TGTGCCAGCAGTTACTCGATTGGGGTATTGACAGATACGCAGTATTTT. The chain is built from TRBV6-5 and TRBJ2-3, with D unresolved. The germline V gene encodes CDR1 MNHEY and CDR2 SVGAGI. The CDR3 extends over 16 amino acids. V lost 0 bases, J lost 3 bases, and 13 bases lay in between.

This chain connects TRBV30 to TRBJ2-5, with 10 bases fitting TRBD1. The J segment lost 5 bases and the V segment lost 4 bases, leaving 7 bases of the junction unmatched. The CDR3 spans 14 residues. Germline assignment: CDR1 GTSNPN and CDR2 SVGIG (reference sequence). CDR3 amino acids: CAWIETGGWETQYF. DNA of the CDR3: TGTGCCTGGATAGAGACAGGGGGCTGGGAGACCCAGTACTTC.

This clone was seen more than once but under ten times. The chain employs TRBV4-3 and TRBJ2-1; no clear D. Germline V gene data show CDR1 as LGHNA and CDR2 as YSLEER. This CDR3 comprises 15 residues. With 0 bases removed from V and 2 bases from J, the gap between germline ends came to 8 bases. As DNA, the CDR3 is TGCGCCAGCAGCCAAGATGGAGACCCCTACAATGAGCAGTTCTTC. Protein product: CASSQDGDPYNEQFF.

The chain employs TRBV29-1 and TRBJ2-7, with D maybe TRBD2 (6 bases). Trimming shortened V by 6 bases and J by 0 bases, and 24 bases separated the two germline ends. Per the germline V gene, CDR1 is SQVTM and CDR2 is ANQGSEA. This CDR3 region has 17 residues. CDR3 in amino acids: CSVQIHGGTYGSYEQYF. The CDR3, as DNA: TGCAGCGTGCAAATTCATGGGGGGACTTATGGCTCCTACGAGCAGTACTTC.

The J gene is TRBJ2-5, the V gene TRBV9; 7 bases align to TRBD1. CDR1 and CDR2 (germline): SGDLS, YYNGEE. This CDR3 comprises 15 residues. J lost 2 bases, V lost 0 bases, and 4 bases had no gene match. In nucleotides, the CDR3 is TGTGCCAGCAGCGTAGCGGGACAGTTACAAGAGACCCAGTACTTC. Encoded protein: CASSVAGQLQETQYF. The whole variable domain, remainder taken from reference TRBV9 and TRBJ2-5, is DSGVTQTPKHLITATGQRVTLRCSPRSGDLSVYWYQQSLDQGLQFLIQYYNGEERAKGNILERFSAQQFPDLHSELNLSSLELGDSALYFCASSVAGQLQETQYFGPGTRLLVL.

The genes are TRBV6-5 and TRBJ1-5; no reliable D call. The germline V and J ends were trimmed by 0 bases and 4 bases, with 10 bases remaining between them. The CDR3 loop spans 15 amino acids. Germline assignment: CDR1 MNHEY and CDR2 SVGAGI. The CDR3 loop is CASSYSSVGNQPQHF. The CDR3 DNA is TGTGCCAGCAGTTACTCGTCGGTCGGTAATCAGCCCCAGCATTTT.

The V call is TRBV30, the J call TRBJ1-1, with D unclear. Trimming left V 4 bases short and J 1 base short, with 13 bases between. This CDR3 comprises 14 residues. Germline CDR1 is GTSNPN and CDR2 is SVGIG (reference sequence). Here the CDR3 DNA reads TGTGCCTGGATTCTGGGGTTTGGGAACACTGAAGCTTTCTTT. Its translation: CAWILGFGNTEAFF.